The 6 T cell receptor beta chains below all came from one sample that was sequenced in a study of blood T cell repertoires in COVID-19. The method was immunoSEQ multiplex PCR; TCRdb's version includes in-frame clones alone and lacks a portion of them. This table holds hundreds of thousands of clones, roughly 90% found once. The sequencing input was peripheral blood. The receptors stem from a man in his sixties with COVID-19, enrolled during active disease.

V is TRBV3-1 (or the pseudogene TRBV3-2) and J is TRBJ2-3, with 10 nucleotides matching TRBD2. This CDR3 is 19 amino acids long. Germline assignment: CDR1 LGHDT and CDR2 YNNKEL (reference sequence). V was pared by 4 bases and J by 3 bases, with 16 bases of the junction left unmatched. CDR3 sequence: CASSPTGLAEERATDTQYF. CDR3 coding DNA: TGTGCCAGCAGCCCGACAGGACTAGCGGAGGAGAGGGCGACAGATACGCAGTATTTT.

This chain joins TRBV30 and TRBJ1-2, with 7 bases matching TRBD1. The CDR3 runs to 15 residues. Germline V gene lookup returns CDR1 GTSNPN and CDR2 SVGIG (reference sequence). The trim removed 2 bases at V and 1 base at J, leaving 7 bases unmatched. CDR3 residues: CAWSPGDRFNYGYTF. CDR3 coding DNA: TGTGCCTGGAGTCCTGGGGACAGATTTAACTATGGCTACACCTTC.

In nucleotides, the CDR3 is TGTGCCAGTAGTATTGAGGGTATTGAGCAGTTCTTC. It translates to CASSIEGIEQFF. The chain links TRBV19 to TRBJ2-1, with D maybe TRBD2 (5 bases). V dropped 3 bases and J dropped 9 bases, with 9 bases sitting between them. The germline V gene has CDR1 LNHDA and CDR2 SQIVND (reference sequence). The CDR3 consists of 12 residues. The variable domain in full, completed from reference TRBV19 and TRBJ2-1, reads DGGITQSPKYLFRKEGQNVTLSCEQNLNHDAMYWYRQDPGQGLRLIYYSQIVNDFQKGDIAEGYSVSREKKESFPLTVTSAQKNPTAFYLCASSIEGIEQFFGPGTRLTVL.

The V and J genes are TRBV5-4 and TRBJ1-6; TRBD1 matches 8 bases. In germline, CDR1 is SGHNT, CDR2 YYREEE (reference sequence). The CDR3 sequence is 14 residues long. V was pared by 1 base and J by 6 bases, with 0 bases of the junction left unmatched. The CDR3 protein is CASSLTGGNSPLHF. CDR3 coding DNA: TGTGCCAGCAGCTTGACAGGGGGTAATTCACCCCTCCACTTT.

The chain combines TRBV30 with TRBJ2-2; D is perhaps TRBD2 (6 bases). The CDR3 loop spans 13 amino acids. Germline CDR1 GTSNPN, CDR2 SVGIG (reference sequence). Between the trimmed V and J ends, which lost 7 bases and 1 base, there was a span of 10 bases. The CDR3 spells CASRRGNTGELFF. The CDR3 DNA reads TGTGCCTCTAGGCGGGGGAACACCGGGGAGCTGTTTTTT.

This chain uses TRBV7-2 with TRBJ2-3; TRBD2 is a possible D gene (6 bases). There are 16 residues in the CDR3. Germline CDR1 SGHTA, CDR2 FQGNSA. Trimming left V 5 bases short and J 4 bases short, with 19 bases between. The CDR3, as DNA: TGTGCCAGCAGCCCATACCGCGGCGGGGTGGCAGATACGCAGTATTTT. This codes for CASSPYRGGVADTQYF. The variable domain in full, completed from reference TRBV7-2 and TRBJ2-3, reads GAGVSQSPSNKVTEKGKDVELRCDPISGHTALYWYRQSLGQGLEFLIYFQGNSAPDKSGLPSDRFSAERTGGSVSTLTIQRTQQEDSAVYLCASSPYRGGVADTQYFGPGTRLTVL.